The 3 T cell receptor beta chains below all came from one sample that was sequenced in a study of blood T cell repertoires in COVID-19. Data came from immunoSEQ multiplex PCR; TCRdb stores just in-frame clones and leaves some out. The sample has under 20,000 clones; 85% are singletons. The sample comprised peripheral blood. These receptors all stem from a human donor with active COVID-19. The donor label of this sample is uncertain.

This clone was seen a handful of times. This sequence joins TRBV5-4 and TRBJ1-6; tentative D call: TRBD1 (5 bases). This CDR3 region has 13 residues. Germline values: CDR1 SGHNT, CDR2 YYREEE (reference sequence). With 8 bases removed from V and 7 bases from J, the gap between germline ends came to 13 bases. CDR3 sequence reads: CASYTDKNSPLHF. The CDR3 region has the DNA TGTGCCAGTTACACGGACAAGAATTCACCCCTCCACTTT.

This sequence joins TRBV20-1 and TRBJ1-1; D is unclear. This CDR3 contains 14 residues. CDR1 and CDR2 (germline): DFQATT, SNEGSKA (reference sequence). V shed 3 bases and J shed 0 bases, with 11 bases lying between them. CDR3 nucleotide sequence: TGCAGTGCTAGTTACCCCAGATTGAACACTGAAGCTTTCTTT. Encoded protein: CSASYPRLNTEAFF.

J is TRBJ1-3 and V is TRBV19; a possible D gene is TRBD1 (5 bases). Germline CDR1 reads LNHDA; CDR2 reads SQIVND (reference sequence). Deletions cut 2 bases from V and 2 bases from J, with 7 bases between. The CDR3 sequence is 14 residues long. This CDR3 reads CASSIQGAGNTIYF. CDR3 in DNA: TGTGCCAGTAGTATACAAGGGGCTGGAAACACCATATATTTT.